The sequence of this T cell receptor beta chain was determined in a study of cytomegalovirus exposure and HLA in healthy donors. Trimming cost V 4 bases and J 5 bases, with 14 bases left between them. The CDR3 has 15 residues. CDR1 is MNHNS and CDR2 is SASEGT in the germline V gene. Researchers ran the PCR with 60 Vbeta and 13 Jbeta primers. Here immunoSEQ multiplex PCR was the method, and the copy in TCRdb shows in-frame clones only, minus some. Among 150,000 to 160,000 clones listed, roughly three quarters were seen once. Sequencing was done on a sample of PBMCs. This chain uses TRBV6-1 with TRBJ1-4; maybe TRBD1 (6 bases). The sequence was obtained from a man under 40 in good health and CMV-seropositive. CDR3 amino acids: CASSALTGENEKLFF. Here the CDR3 DNA reads TGTGCCAGCAGTGCATTGACAGGTGAAAATGAAAAACTGTTTTTT.